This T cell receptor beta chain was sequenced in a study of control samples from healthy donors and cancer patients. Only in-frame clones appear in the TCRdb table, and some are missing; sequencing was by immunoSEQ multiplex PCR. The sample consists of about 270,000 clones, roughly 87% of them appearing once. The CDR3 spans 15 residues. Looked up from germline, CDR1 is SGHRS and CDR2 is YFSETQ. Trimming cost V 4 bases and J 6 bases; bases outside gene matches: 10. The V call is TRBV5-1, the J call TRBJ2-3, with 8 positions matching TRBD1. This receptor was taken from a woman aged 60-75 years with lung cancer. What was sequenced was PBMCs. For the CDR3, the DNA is TGCGCCAGCAGCCCGGGGCAGGGGGCATGGGATACGCAGTATTTT. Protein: CASSPGQGAWDTQYF.